One sample yielded the 7 T cell receptor beta chains listed below, sequenced in a study of blood T cell repertoires in COVID-19. The assay was immunoSEQ multiplex PCR, and TCRdb's table has in-frame clones only and misses some. The table has 90,000 to 120,000 clones, more than 60% seen once. The material sequenced was peripheral blood. The receptors come from a man between 65 and 85 years old with active or convalescent COVID-19.

The CDR3 region is CSVVAADEKLFF. DNA of the CDR3: TGCAGCGTTGTGGCAGCGGATGAAAAACTGTTTTTT. The V gene is TRBV29-1, the J gene TRBJ1-4; D is undetermined. CDR1 SQVTM and CDR2 ANQGSEA come from the germline V gene. V was shortened by 4 bases and J by 6 bases, with 9 bases between the two germline ends. The CDR3 consists of 12 residues.

The chain couples TRBV7-9 to TRBJ1-1, with a possible D match to TRBD1 (6 bases). Germline CDR1 is SEHNR and CDR2 is FQNEAQ (reference sequence). CDR3 length equals 15 residues. Trimming took off 4 bases at V and 4 bases at J, with 16 bases between the two ends. The CDR3 loop reads CASSSSLGGGTEAFF. CDR3 sequence (DNA): TGTGCCAGCAGCTCCTCCCTGGGAGGGGGCACTGAAGCTTTCTTT.

Only a few counts were recorded for this clone. The chain couples TRBV19 to TRBJ1-5, with TRBD1 identical over 9 bases. Looked up from germline, CDR1 is LNHDA and CDR2 is SQIVND (reference sequence). The CDR3 contains 15 residues. Trimming cost V 7 bases and J 0 bases; bases outside gene matches: 4. The CDR3 DNA reads TGTGCCAGTAAGAGGGACAGGGATAGCAATCAGCCCCAGCATTTT. It is translated as CASKRDRDSNQPQHF.

This sequence joins TRBV5-1 and TRBJ2-1; possibly TRBD2 for D (5 bases). This CDR3 has 18 amino acids. Germline lookup yields CDR1 SGHRS and CDR2 YFSETQ. Trimming cost V 1 base and J 0 bases, with 17 bases left between them. CDR3 loop: CASSLSSGSYYSYNEQFF. The DNA of the CDR3 is TGCGCCAGCAGCTTGAGTTCGGGGTCCTATTACTCCTACAATGAGCAGTTCTTC.

The chain couples TRBV10-2 to TRBJ2-3; 11 bases map to TRBD1. Trimming at V came to 6 bases and at J to 2 bases, leaving 4 bases not matched to a gene. CDR3 length equals 15 residues. In germline, CDR1 is WSHSY, CDR2 SAAADI. The CDR3 protein is CASRWTGGTTDTQYF. The DNA of the CDR3 is TGCGCCAGCAGGTGGACAGGGGGCACCACAGATACGCAGTATTTT.

The CDR3, as DNA: TGCAGCGTCATAGCGGGTTCCTACCAAGAGACCCAGTACTTC. Amino acids: CSVIAGSYQETQYF. V usage is TRBV29-1 and J usage is TRBJ2-5, with 7 bases identical to TRBD2. Germline V CDR1 and CDR2: SQVTM, ANQGSEA. The ends lost 6 bases at V and 0 bases at J; junction bases unmatched: 7. This CDR3 comprises 14 residues.

The CDR3 loop reads CASSVAGEPDTQYF. CDR3 sequence (DNA): TGTGCCAGCAGCGTAGCGGGGGAACCAGATACGCAGTATTTT. This chain connects TRBV9 to TRBJ2-3; a weak D match, TRBD2 (6 bases). This CDR3 contains 14 residues. Germline V gene data show CDR1 as SGDLS and CDR2 as YYNGEE. Between the trimmed V and J ends, which lost 0 bases and 4 bases, there was a span of 9 bases.